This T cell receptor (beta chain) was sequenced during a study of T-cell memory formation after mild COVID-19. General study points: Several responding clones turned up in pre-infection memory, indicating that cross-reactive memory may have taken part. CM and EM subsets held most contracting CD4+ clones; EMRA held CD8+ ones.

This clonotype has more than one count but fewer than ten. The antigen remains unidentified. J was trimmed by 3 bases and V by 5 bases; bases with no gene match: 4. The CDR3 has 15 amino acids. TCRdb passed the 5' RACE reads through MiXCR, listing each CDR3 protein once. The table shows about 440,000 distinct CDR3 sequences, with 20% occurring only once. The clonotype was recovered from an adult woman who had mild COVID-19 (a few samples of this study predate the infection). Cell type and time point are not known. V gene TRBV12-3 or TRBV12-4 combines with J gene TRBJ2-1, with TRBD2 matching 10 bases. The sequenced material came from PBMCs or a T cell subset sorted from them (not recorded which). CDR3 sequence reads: CASSKLAGRYNEQFF. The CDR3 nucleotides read TGTGCCAGCAGTAAACTAGCGGGACGCTACAATGAGCAGTTCTTC.